Listed here is a single T cell receptor beta chain. What antigen it recognizes has not been identified. No much larger clone exists at a distance of one base, and base qualities are not known. These data are taken from a study of blood T cell repertoires in COVID-19 (dated by TCRdb to the early 2020s). Regarding the study in general: Collaborator samples came from the United States, Italy and Spain and covered acute and convalescent phases of COVID-19. Subjects who had been exposed to COVID-19, were actively infected with it, or had recovered from it provided the deeply sampled blood TCRbeta repertoires that made up the dataset. Samples came from the ongoing ImmuneRACE study (first 160 participants) plus 1,254 subjects from 6 global collaborators. The prospective study material was composed of cDNA or gDNA derived from T cells, B-cell-depleted T cells, or PBMCs. Sample metadata almost always included a de-identified subject ID, COVID-19 status, age in years and sex. A freely available public database, intended as a resource for researchers studying the immune response to SARS-CoV-2, is where the repertoires were released. HLA class I and class II types, where available, came from metadata supplied by the sample provider rather than from assay-based typing.

TCRbeta CDR3 regions were amplified from genomic DNA using the immunoSEQ Assay, a bias-controlled multiplex PCR. In the source study's methods: The number of nucleated cells in each sample was estimated from the amplification of reference gene primers within the assay. Sequence reads were collapsed and filtered to measure the absolute abundance of every unique TCRbeta CDR3 rearrangement. For each sample, productive Simpson clonality was calculated as the square root of Simpson's diversity index over productive rearrangements. TCRdb stores this immuneACCESS table with in-frame sequences only. Part of the clones is absent; in the studies checked, under half of the shortfall reflects unresolved V genes, and no reason is known for the rest. V, J and clone size are those of that table, while D and trimming were read from the DNA. Here the sample has about 210,000 clones; approximately 84% occur a single time. Approximately 8.1% of the sample is held by the ten biggest clonotypes.

The collaborating institutions used their own protocols to collect whole blood in K2EDTA tubes. For TCRbeta analysis, collaborator samples were shipped as frozen whole blood, as isolated PBMCs, or as DNA extracted from either sample type. General conclusions and limits of the study: The amount of clinical and demographic metadata varied by source and participant and was provided uncurated.

V is reduced by 0 bases and J by 7 bases, leaving a spacing of 10 bases between them. The germline V gene provides CDR1 SGHTA and CDR2 FQGTGA. From the cysteine up to the phenylalanine, the CDR3 has a length of 14 residues. The DNA shown is the 42-base CDR3, in frame from base 1. Here the chain combines TRBV7-3 and TRBJ2-1; the D gene is perhaps TRBD2, from 5 matching bases. Sequencing was carried out using peripheral blood. This receptor was taken from a woman in her fifties or sixties with active or convalescent COVID-19. The CDR3 sequence is CASSLTGGGNEQFF. The sequenced DNA is TGTGCCAGCAGCTTAACGGGTGGCGGGAATGAGCAGTTCTTC.